A selection of T cell receptor beta chains follows, all from one sample in a study of OX40 agonist ivuxolimab in advanced cancers. Generated by immunoSEQ multiplex PCR, the TCRdb table keeps only in-frame clones and is missing some. The table has approximately 66,000 clones, over 80% seen once. Sample: CD4+ or CD8+ T cells sorted from blood, taken in a trial of the OX40 agonist ivuxolimab. These receptors originate from an adult with an advanced solid tumor such as melanoma, head and neck, liver or kidney cancer. CDR3s include the opening cysteine and the closing phenylalanine or tryptophan. D genes are given only for firm matches. Clone sizes are given selectively: once, few, many, or a class where the clone is expanded.

j_call: TRBJ1-5; d_call: .; v_call: TRBV7-9; clone_size: .; cdr3_length: 16; cdr3_nt: TGTGCCAGCAGCTCCAGTGGAGGTCCGAACAATCAGCCCCAGCATTTT; cdr3_aa: CASSSSGGPNNQPQHF
j_call: TRBJ1-4; d_call: .; v_call: TRBV19; clone_size: .; cdr3_length: 15; cdr3_nt: TGTGCCAGTAGTGCCGGGGCCACGGGTAATGAAAAACTGTTTTTT; cdr3_aa: CASSAGATGNEKLFF
j_call: TRBJ1-3; d_call: .; v_call: TRBV4-1; clone_size: .; cdr3_length: 14; cdr3_nt: TGCGCCAGCAGCGACCGACGTTATGGAAACACCATATATTTT; cdr3_aa: CASSDRRYGNTIYF
j_call: TRBJ2-1; d_call: .; v_call: TRBV7-3; clone_size: once; cdr3_length: 13; cdr3_nt: TGTGCCAGCAGCCCCGGGACACACAATGAGCAGTTCTTC; cdr3_aa: CASSPGTHNEQFF
j_call: TRBJ1-6; d_call: .; v_call: TRBV7-9; clone_size: .; cdr3_length: 14; cdr3_nt: TGTGCCAGCAGCACCGACTGGGAGGTGTCACCCCTCCACTTT; cdr3_aa: CASSTDWEVSPLHF
j_call: TRBJ2-1; d_call: TRBD2; v_call: TRBV4-3; clone_size: .; cdr3_length: 14; cdr3_nt: TGCGCCAGCAGCGAGCTAGCGGGCTACAATGAGCAGTTCTTC; cdr3_aa: CASSELAGYNEQFF
j_call: TRBJ2-3; d_call: TRBD2; v_call: TRBV5-4; clone_size: few; cdr3_length: 16; cdr3_nt: TGTGCCAGCAGCCCCCAGAGCGGGGGGGCCCTTGATACGCAGTATTTT; cdr3_aa: CASSPQSGGALDTQYF
j_call: TRBJ1-2; d_call: TRBD1; v_call: TRBV7-9; clone_size: .; cdr3_length: 16; cdr3_nt: TGTGCCAGCAGCTTAGCGGAAGGAGACAGGGCCTATGGCTACACCTTC; cdr3_aa: CASSLAEGDRAYGYTF
j_call: TRBJ2-4; d_call: .; v_call: TRBV9; clone_size: .; cdr3_length: 14; cdr3_nt: TGTGCCAGCAGCCCGGGTGGTAGCGTGGACATTCAGTACTTC; cdr3_aa: CASSPGGSVDIQYF
j_call: TRBJ2-1; d_call: TRBD2; v_call: TRBV10-3; clone_size: .; cdr3_length: 13; cdr3_nt: TGTGCCAGCCAGGGCGGGGGTTACAATGAGCAGTTCTTC; cdr3_aa: CASQGGGYNEQFF
j_call: TRBJ2-7; d_call: TRBD2; v_call: TRBV7-6; clone_size: .; cdr3_length: 15; cdr3_nt: TGTGCCAGCAGCTTACGGGAGGGGGACTCCTACGAGCAGTACTTC; cdr3_aa: CASSLREGDSYEQYF
j_call: TRBJ2-7; d_call: .; v_call: TRBV5-1; clone_size: .; cdr3_length: 13; cdr3_nt: TGCGCCACCAGTAGACAGGGAGGCTACGAGCAGTACTTC; cdr3_aa: CATSRQGGYEQYF
j_call: TRBJ1-3; d_call: .; v_call: TRBV18; clone_size: .; cdr3_length: 16; cdr3_nt: TGTGCCAGCTCACGGGGGTTGGCCACCTCTGGAAACACCATATATTTT; cdr3_aa: CASSRGLATSGNTIYF
j_call: TRBJ2-5; d_call: TRBD2; v_call: TRBV9; clone_size: .; cdr3_length: 17; cdr3_nt: TGTGCCAGCAGCGTAGCAGGTAGCGGGGGGATCCAAGAGACCCAGTACTTC; cdr3_aa: CASSVAGSGGIQETQYF
j_call: TRBJ1-2; d_call: .; v_call: TRBV6-1; clone_size: .; cdr3_length: 15; cdr3_nt: TGTGCCAGCAGTGAAGCAAAGGGTATGGTGGGTGGCTACACCTTC; cdr3_aa: CASSEAKGMVGGYTF